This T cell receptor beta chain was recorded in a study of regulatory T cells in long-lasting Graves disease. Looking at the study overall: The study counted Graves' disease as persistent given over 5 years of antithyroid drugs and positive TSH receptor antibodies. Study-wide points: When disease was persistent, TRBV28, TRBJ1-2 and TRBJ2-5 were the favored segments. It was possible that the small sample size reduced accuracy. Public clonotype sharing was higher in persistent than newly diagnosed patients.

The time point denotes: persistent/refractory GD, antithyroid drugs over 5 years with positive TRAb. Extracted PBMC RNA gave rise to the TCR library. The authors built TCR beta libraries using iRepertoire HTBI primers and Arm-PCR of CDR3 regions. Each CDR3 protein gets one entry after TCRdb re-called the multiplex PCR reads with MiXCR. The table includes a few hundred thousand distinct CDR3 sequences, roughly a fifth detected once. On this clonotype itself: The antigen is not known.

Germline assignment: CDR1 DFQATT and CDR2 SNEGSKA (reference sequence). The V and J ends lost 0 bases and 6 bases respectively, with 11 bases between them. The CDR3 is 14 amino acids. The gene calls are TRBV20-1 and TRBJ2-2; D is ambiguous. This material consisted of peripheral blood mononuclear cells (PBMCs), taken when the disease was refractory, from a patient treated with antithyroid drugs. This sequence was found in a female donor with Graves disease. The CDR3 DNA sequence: TGCAGTGCTAGAGATTTTTCGGGCCCCGGGGAGCTGTTTTTT. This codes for CSARDFSGPGELFF.